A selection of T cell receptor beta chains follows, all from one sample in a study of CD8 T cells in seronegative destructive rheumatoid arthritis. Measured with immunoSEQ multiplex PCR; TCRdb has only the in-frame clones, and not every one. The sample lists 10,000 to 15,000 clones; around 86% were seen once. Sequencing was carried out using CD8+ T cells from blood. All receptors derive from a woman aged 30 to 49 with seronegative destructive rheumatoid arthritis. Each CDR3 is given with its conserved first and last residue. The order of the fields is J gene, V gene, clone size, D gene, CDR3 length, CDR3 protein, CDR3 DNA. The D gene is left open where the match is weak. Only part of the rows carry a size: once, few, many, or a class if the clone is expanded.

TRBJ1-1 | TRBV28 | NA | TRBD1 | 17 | CASSLSVRGRGSGEAFF | TGTGCCAGCAGTTTATCTGTCAGGGGGCGCGGGTCGGGTGAAGCTTTCTTT
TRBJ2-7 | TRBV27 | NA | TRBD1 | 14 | CASSYRGRSYEQYF | TGTGCCAGCAGTTACAGGGGTAGGAGCTACGAGCAGTACTTC
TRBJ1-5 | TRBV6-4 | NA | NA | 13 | CASSPFSNQPQHF | TGTGCCAGCAGTCCCTTCAGCAATCAGCCCCAGCATTTT
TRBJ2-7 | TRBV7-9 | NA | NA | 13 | CASSLGGLDEQYF | TGTGCCAGCAGCTTAGGGGGGCTCGACGAGCAGTACTTC
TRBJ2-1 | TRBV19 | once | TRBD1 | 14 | CASSFGTANNEQFF | TGTGCCAGTAGTTTTGGGACAGCAAACAATGAGCAGTTCTTC
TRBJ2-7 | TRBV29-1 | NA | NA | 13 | CSGRDSQSYEQYF | TGCAGCGGGAGGGACAGTCAATCCTACGAGCAGTACTTC
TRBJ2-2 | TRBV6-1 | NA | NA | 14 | CASGRTADTGELFF | TGTGCCAGCGGAAGGACTGCCGACACCGGGGAGCTGTTTTTT
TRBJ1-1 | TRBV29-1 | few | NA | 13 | CSGTGLWGTEAFF | TGCAGCGGTACAGGGTTGTGGGGCACTGAAGCTTTCTTT
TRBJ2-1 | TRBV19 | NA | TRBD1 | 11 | CASGRGHEQFF | TGTGCCAGTGGCAGGGGGCATGAGCAGTTCTTC
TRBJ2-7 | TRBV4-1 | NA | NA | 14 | CASSPQQGPYEQYF | TGCGCCAGCAGCCCACAACAGGGTCCCTACGAGCAGTACTTC
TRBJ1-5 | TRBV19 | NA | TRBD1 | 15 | CASSPTGVGNQPQHF | TGTGCCAGTAGTCCCACAGGGGTTGGCAATCAGCCCCAGCATTTT
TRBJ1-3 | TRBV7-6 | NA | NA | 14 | CASSLEIAKETIYF | TGTGCCAGCAGCTTAGAAATCGCAAAAGAGACCATATATTTT
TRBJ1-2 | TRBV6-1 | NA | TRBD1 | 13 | CASRDRGYYGYTF | TGTGCCAGCAGGGACAGGGGGTACTATGGCTACACCTTC
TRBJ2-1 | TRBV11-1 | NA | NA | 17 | CASSSLPTALSYNEQFF | TGTGCCAGCAGCTCTCTACCGACTGCCCTCTCCTACAATGAGCAGTTCTTC
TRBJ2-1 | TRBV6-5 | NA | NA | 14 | CASSYVSGSHEQFF | TGTGCCAGCAGTTACGTCTCGGGTAGCCATGAGCAGTTCTTC
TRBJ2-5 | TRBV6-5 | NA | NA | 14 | CASSYIEGRETQYF | TGTGCCAGCAGTTACATAGAGGGCCGGGAGACCCAGTACTTC
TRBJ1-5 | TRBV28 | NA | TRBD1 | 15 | CASTTYRGIGQPQHF | TGTGCCAGCACTACGTACAGGGGAATTGGTCAGCCCCAGCATTTT
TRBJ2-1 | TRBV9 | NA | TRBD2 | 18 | CASSVEASGGAADNEQFF | TGTGCCAGCAGCGTAGAGGCTAGCGGGGGGGCGGCGGACAATGAGCAGTTCTTC
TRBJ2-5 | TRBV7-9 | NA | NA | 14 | CASTEPVAKETQYF | TGTGCCAGCACCGAGCCGGTCGCCAAAGAGACCCAGTACTTC
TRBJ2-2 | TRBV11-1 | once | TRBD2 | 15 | CASSSGRENTGELFF | TGTGCCAGCAGCTCCGGGAGGGAAAACACCGGGGAGCTGTTTTTT
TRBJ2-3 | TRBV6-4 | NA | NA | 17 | CASSATSGEGGTDTQYF | TGTGCCAGCAGTGCCACCTCAGGGGAGGGAGGCACAGATACGCAGTATTTT
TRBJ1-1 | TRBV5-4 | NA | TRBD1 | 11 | CASSHRDRSFF | TGTGCCAGCAGCCACCGGGACAGATCTTTCTTT
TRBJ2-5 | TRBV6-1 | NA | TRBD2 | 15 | CASSGLAGGPETQYF | TGTGCCAGCAGTGGACTAGCGGGGGGGCCAGAGACCCAGTACTTC
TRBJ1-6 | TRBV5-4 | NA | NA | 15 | CASSRARTYNSPLHF | TGTGCCAGCAGTAGAGCGAGGACTTATAATTCACCCCTCCACTTT
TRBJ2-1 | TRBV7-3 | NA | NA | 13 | CASSLSGYNEQFF | TGTGCCAGCAGCTTAAGCGGGTACAATGAGCAGTTCTTC
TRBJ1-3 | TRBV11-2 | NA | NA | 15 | CASSFSYLSGNTIYF | TGTGCCAGCAGCTTTAGCTACCTCTCTGGAAACACCATATATTTT
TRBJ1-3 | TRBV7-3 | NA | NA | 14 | CASSSDYSGNTIYF | TGTGCCAGCAGCTCAGACTATTCTGGAAACACCATATATTTT
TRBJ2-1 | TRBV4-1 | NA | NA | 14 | CASSQKNREIEQFF | TGCGCCAGCAGCCAAAAAAACAGGGAAATTGAGCAGTTCTTC